This entry describes one T cell receptor beta chain. This sample is part of a study of blood T cell repertoires in COVID-19. Across the study: Italy, Spain and the United States were the sources of the convalescent and acute COVID-19 samples. The cDNA or gDNA used as material had been derived from T cells, B-cell-depleted T cells, or PBMCs.

CDR3 length equals 15 residues. Per the germline V gene, CDR1 is SGHTA and CDR2 is FQGNSA. Deletions cut 5 bases from V and 2 bases from J, with 13 bases between. Study processing details: Amplified reference gene primers provided the basis for estimating nucleated cell counts. Here immunoSEQ multiplex PCR was the method, and the copy in TCRdb shows in-frame clones only, minus some. D and trimming come from the DNA, and the V and J calls and clone size come from that table. The repertoire holds roughly 59,000 clones, with around 79% as singletons. This receptor was identified in a human donor in a cohort sampled during active COVID-19. The V call is TRBV7-2, the J call TRBJ1-3, with D maybe TRBD1 (5 bases). Material: peripheral blood. The CDR3 loop reads CASSRNSGTGNTIYF. CDR3 DNA sequence: TGTGCCAGCAGCAGGAACTCAGGGACTGGAAACACCATATATTTT.